These 9 T cell receptor beta chains originate from one sample sequenced in a study of cytomegalovirus exposure and HLA in healthy donors. Profiled with immunoSEQ multiplex PCR; TCRdb holds only in-frame clones, not every one. The sample lists 330,000 or so clones, more than 80% occurring once. The sequencing sample was made of PBMCs. The receptors stem from a woman aged 18-29 years in good health and CMV-seronegative.

This sequence joins TRBV27 and TRBJ2-6, with a tentative D call TRBD1 (5 bases). CDR1 is MNHEY and CDR2 is SMNVEV in the germline V gene (reference sequence). The CDR3 contains 14 residues. Between the trimmed V and J ends, which lost 8 bases and 2 bases, there was a span of 10 bases. The chain's CDR3 is CASSKGTGANVLTF. CDR3 nucleotide sequence: TGTGCCAGCTCTAAGGGGACTGGGGCCAACGTCCTGACTTTC.

This sequence joins TRBV6-1 and TRBJ1-2; no reliable D call. V lost 0 bases and J 5 bases, leaving 16 bases between the germline ends. This CDR3 region has 16 residues. CDR1 is MNHNS, CDR2 SASEGT, per germline. The CDR3 DNA sequence: TGTGCCAGCAGTGAAGCGCTTGTTCGAGTTCGGTATGGCTACACCTTC. Residues: CASSEALVRVRYGYTF.

A note on this clone: One end of the junction is discordant with germline, which a read error may explain. This chain links TRBV7-7 with TRBJ1-5, with a possible D match to TRBD1 (5 bases). Germline V gives CDR1 SSHAT, CDR2 FNYEAQ (reference sequence). The CDR3 is 13 amino acids. The CDR3 DNA reads TGTGCTAGCAGTCTGGACACCAATCAGCCCCAGCATTTT. The encoded protein is CASSLDTNQPQHF.

The chain carries TRBV6-1 and TRBJ2-7, with D possibly being TRBD1 (5 bases). Germline V gene sequence: CDR1 MNHNS, CDR2 SASEGT. The CDR3 length is 14 residues. V lost 5 bases, J lost 0 bases, and 11 bases lay in between. CDR3 bases: TGTGCCAGCAGTCCGCGACAGAGCTCCTACGAGCAGTACTTC. The encoded protein is CASSPRQSSYEQYF.

The rearrangement uses TRBV11-2 and TRBJ2-1; 10 bases agree with TRBD2. Losses at the gene ends were 5 bases for V and 9 bases for J; bases not matched to a gene: 7. CDR1 and CDR2 from the germline V gene are SGHAT and FQNNGV. This CDR3 is built from 14 residues. The CDR3 reads CASSRGASGGEQFF. CDR3 sequence (DNA): TGTGCCAGCAGCCGGGGAGCTAGCGGGGGTGAGCAGTTCTTC.

The chain employs TRBV6-5 and TRBJ2-5; TRBD2 agrees at 7 bases. V lost 1 base and J lost 1; bases outside the gene matches: 6. The CDR3 runs to 16 residues. Germline V gene data show CDR1 as MNHEY and CDR2 as SVGAGI. The DNA of the CDR3 is TGTGCCAGCAGTTACTGGAGCGGCGGGGGCCAAGAGACCCAGTACTTC. Its translation is CASSYWSGGGQETQYF.

This chain joins TRBV25-1 and TRBJ1-2; D is uncertain. The CDR3 runs 12 residues. Germline lookup yields CDR1 MGHDK and CDR2 SYGVNS. V was cut by 3 bases and J by 4 bases, with 6 bases left in between. CDR3 sequence reads: CASSDFLYGYTF. For the CDR3, the DNA is TGTGCCAGCAGTGATTTTCTCTATGGCTACACCTTC.

The chain is built from TRBV5-1 and TRBJ2-1; 7 positions agree with TRBD1. Germline V gene lookup returns CDR1 SGHRS and CDR2 YFSETQ. There are 18 residues in the CDR3. With V trimmed by 3 bases and J by 0 bases, 12 bases remained unmatched. Here the CDR3 DNA reads TGCGCCAGCAGCTGGAGGTGGACAGGCCAAAGCTCCTACAATGAGCAGTTCTTC. It translates to CASSWRWTGQSSYNEQFF.

V and J are TRBV27 and TRBJ1-2, with 10 bases identical to TRBD1. V was pared by 5 bases and J by 1 base, with 10 bases of the junction left unmatched. Germline V CDR1 and CDR2: MNHEY, SMNVEV (reference sequence). The CDR3 consists of 17 residues. The CDR3 coding sequence is TGTGCCAGCAGTCCTTCCCTTGGGGACAGGGGTAACTATGGCTACACCTTC. The encoded protein is CASSPSLGDRGNYGYTF.